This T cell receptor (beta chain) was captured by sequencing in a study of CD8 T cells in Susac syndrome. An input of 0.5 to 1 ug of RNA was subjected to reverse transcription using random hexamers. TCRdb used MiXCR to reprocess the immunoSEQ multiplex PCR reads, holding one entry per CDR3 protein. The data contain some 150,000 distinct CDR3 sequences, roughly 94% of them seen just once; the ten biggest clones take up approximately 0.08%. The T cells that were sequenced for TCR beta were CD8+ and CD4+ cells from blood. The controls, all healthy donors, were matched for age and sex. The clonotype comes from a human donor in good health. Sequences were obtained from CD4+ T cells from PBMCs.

This CDR3 reads CASGGRQSSYNEQFF. DNA of the CDR3: TGTGCTAGTGGCGGGCGGCAGAGCTCCTACAATGAGCAGTTCTTC. The J gene is TRBJ2-1, the V gene TRBV12-5; no firm D call. Germline loops: CDR1 LGHNT, CDR2 FRNRAP. Trimming shortened V by 6 bases and J by 0 bases, and 12 bases separated the two germline ends. There are 15 residues in the CDR3.